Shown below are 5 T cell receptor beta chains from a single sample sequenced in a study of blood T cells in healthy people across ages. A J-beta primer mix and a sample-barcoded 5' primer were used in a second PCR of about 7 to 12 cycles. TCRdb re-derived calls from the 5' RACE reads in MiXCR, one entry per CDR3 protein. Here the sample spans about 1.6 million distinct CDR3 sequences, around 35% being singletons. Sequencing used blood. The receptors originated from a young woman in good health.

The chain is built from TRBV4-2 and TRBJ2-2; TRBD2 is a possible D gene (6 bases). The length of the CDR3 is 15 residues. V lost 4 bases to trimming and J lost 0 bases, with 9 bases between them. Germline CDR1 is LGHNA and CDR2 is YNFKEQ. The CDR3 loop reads CASSRPGANTGELFF. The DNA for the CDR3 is TGTGCCAGCAGCCGGCCGGGAGCGAACACCGGGGAGCTGTTTTTT.

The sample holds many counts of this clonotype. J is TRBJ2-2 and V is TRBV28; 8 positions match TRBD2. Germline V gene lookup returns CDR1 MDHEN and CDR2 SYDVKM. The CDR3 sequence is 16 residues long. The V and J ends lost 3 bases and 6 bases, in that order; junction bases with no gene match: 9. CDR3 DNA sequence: TGTGCCAGCAGTTTTGCCGGGACTAGAGGAGCCGGGGAGCTGTTTTTT. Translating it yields CASSFAGTRGAGELFF.

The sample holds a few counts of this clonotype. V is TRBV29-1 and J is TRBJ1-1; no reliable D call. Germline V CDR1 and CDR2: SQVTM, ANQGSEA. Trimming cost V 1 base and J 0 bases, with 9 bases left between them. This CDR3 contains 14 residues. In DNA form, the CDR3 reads TGCAGCGTTGAAGCAAGGTTTGTGAACACTGAAGCTTTCTTT. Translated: CSVEARFVNTEAFF.

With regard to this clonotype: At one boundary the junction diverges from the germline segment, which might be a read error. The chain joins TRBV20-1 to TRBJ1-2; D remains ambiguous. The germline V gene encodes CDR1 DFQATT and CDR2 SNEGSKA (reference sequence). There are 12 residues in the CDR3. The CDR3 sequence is CRAIEGASGYTF. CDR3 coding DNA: TGCAGGGCTATCGAGGGAGCTAGTGGCTACACCTTC.

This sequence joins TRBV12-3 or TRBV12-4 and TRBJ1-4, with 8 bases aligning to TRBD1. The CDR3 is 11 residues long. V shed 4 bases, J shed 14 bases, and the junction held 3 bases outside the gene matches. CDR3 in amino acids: CASSYQGALFF. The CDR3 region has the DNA TGTGCCAGCAGTTACCAGGGGGCTCTGTTTTTT.